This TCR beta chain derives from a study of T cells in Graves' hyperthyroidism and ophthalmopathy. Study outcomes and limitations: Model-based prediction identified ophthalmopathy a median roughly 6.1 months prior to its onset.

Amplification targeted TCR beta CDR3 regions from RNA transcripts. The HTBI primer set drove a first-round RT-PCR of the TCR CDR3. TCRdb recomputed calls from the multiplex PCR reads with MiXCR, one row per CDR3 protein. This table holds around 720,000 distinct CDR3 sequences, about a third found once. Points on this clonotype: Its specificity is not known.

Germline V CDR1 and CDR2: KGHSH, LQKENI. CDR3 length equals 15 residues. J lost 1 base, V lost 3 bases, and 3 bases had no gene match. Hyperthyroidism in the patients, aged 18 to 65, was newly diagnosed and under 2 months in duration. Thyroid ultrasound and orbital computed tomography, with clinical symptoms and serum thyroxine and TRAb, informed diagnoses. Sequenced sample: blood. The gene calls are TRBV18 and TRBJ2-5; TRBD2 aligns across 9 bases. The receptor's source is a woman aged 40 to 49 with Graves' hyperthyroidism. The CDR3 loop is CASSPSSGVQETQYF. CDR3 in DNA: TGTGCCAGCTCACCGTCTAGCGGGGTCCAAGAGACCCAGTACTTC.